This T cell receptor beta chain was captured in a study of T-cell reconstitution after alpha-beta-depleted transplantation in children. This clonotype has a handful of counts. Looked up from germline, CDR1 is KGHSH and CDR2 is LQKENI. The CDR3 extends over 16 amino acids. The J segment lost 0 bases and the V segment lost 3 bases, leaving 6 bases of the junction unmatched. TCRbeta library preparation incorporated unique molecular identifiers. TCRdb re-called the PCR reads with MiXCR, one entry per CDR3 protein. This table has around 230,000 distinct CDR3 sequences, around a sixth appearing once. The source was PBMCs, mostly from graft donor cells, collected 360 days after TCRalphabeta/CD19-depleted stem cell transplant. This receptor was obtained from a male patient between 2 and 10 years old who had a stem cell transplant for acute lymphoblastic leukemia, so the T cells may come from the graft donor. The chain is built from TRBV18 and TRBJ1-1; 8 bases are shared with TRBD1. The CDR3 sequence: CASSPSTGAMNTEAFF. Here the CDR3 DNA reads TGTGCCAGCTCACCTTCGACAGGGGCTATGAACACTGAAGCTTTCTTT.